This entry lists 32 T cell receptor beta chains sequenced from one sample in a study of shared clonotypes between healthy human individuals. Profiled with immunoSEQ multiplex PCR; TCRdb holds only in-frame clones, not every one. The sample lists about 2 million clones, roughly 94% occurring once. CD45RO-negative, CCR7-selected cells formed the naive CD8 fraction, which excluded terminally differentiated effector memory CD45RA+ cells. The sample consisted of naive CD8+ T cells sorted from blood. The receptors here all came from a man aged 18 to 35 in good health.

This clone turned up a few times. The chain combines TRBV6-1 with TRBJ2-7, with 7 bases lining up with TRBD1. With V trimmed by 3 bases and J by 4 bases, 9 bases remained unmatched. The CDR3 sequence is 15 residues long. Germline values: CDR1 MNHNS, CDR2 SASEGT. CDR3 sequence reads: CASSDGGQPLYEQYF. The CDR3 nucleotides are TGTGCCAGCAGTGATGGGGGACAGCCACTGTACGAGCAGTACTTC.

The chain is built from TRBV27 and TRBJ2-1, with D uncertain. Germline V CDR1 and CDR2: MNHEY, SMNVEV (reference sequence). This CDR3 is built from 14 residues. The V gene lost 10 bases and the J gene lost 0 bases, with 13 bases spanning the gap. DNA for the CDR3: TGTGCCACGGGTGGGTGGGACTCCTACAATGAGCAGTTCTTC. Its protein product is CATGGWDSYNEQFF.

This chain connects TRBV25-1 to TRBJ2-7; either TRBD1 or TRBD2 may fit D (6 bases each). The CDR3 loop spans 15 amino acids. V lost 7 bases and J 4 bases, leaving 20 bases between the germline ends. CDR1 MGHDK and CDR2 SYGVNS come from the germline V gene. The CDR3 nucleotides read TGTGCCAGCAACGCAAGAGGGGGTCTAGCGTACGAGCAGTACTTC. The encoded protein is CASNARGGLAYEQYF.

V gene TRBV4-1 combines with J gene TRBJ2-7, with a possible D match to TRBD2 (5 bases). The V and J ends lost 4 bases and 6 bases respectively, with 16 bases between them. CDR1 is MGHRA and CDR2 is YSYEKL in the germline V gene. CDR3 length: 14 amino acids. CDR3 in amino acids: CASSPQRGSVEQYF. In DNA, the CDR3 is TGCGCCAGCAGCCCTCAACGGGGATCCGTCGAGCAGTACTTC.

The sample holds one count of this clone. V gene TRBV5-6 combines with J gene TRBJ2-5; 8 bases map to TRBD2. This CDR3 has 17 residues. J gave up 5 bases and V 5 bases, and 17 bases lay outside the gene matches. The germline V gene has CDR1 SGHDT and CDR2 YYEEEE. The CDR3 loop reads CASRPRASGLSSETQYF. As DNA, the CDR3 is TGTGCCAGCAGGCCTCGGGCTAGCGGGCTCTCTTCCGAGACCCAGTACTTC.

DNA for the CDR3: TGTGCCAGCAGTGTACAGGGGACCGTGAACACTGAAGCTTTCTTT. Translating it yields CASSVQGTVNTEAFF. V is TRBV27 and J is TRBJ1-1; 7 bases line up with TRBD1. The CDR3 has 15 residues. The V segment lost 5 bases and the J segment 0 bases; nucleotides outside the gene matches: 6. Germline lookup yields CDR1 MNHEY and CDR2 SMNVEV (reference sequence).

The rearrangement joins TRBV6-5 to TRBJ2-7, with D possibly TRBD1 on 5 matching bases. Germline CDR1 and CDR2: MNHEY and SVGAGI. The CDR3 length is 14 residues. The V end was cut by 6 bases, the J end by 0 bases, with 12 bases between. CDR3 DNA sequence: TGTGCCAGCAGCGAAGACAGCTACTCCTACGAGCAGTACTTC. Its translation: CASSEDSYSYEQYF.

The chain joins TRBV7-9 to TRBJ2-3, with TRBD2 matching 7 bases. The trim removed 0 bases at V and 2 bases at J, leaving 2 bases unmatched. The CDR3 length is 15 residues. CDR1 and CDR2 (germline): SEHNR, FQNEAQ (reference sequence). CDR3 sequence reads: CASSLALADTDTQYF. The CDR3 coding sequence is TGTGCCAGCAGCTTAGCGCTAGCGGACACAGATACGCAGTATTTT.

The chain links TRBV7-7 to TRBJ2-5; D possibly matches TRBD1 or TRBD2 (6 bases each). The CDR3 is 13 residues long. Germline V gene lookup returns CDR1 SSHAT and CDR2 FNYEAQ (reference sequence). The CDR3 loop reads CASGRDNEETQYF. The DNA of the CDR3 is TGTGCTAGCGGCCGGGACAATGAGGAGACCCAGTACTTC.

Concerning this clone: In the same sample, other DNA sequences code for this CDR3. The CDR3 loop is CASSWDRGYNEQFF. The CDR3 region has the DNA TGTGCCAGCAGCTGGGACAGGGGCTACAATGAGCAGTTCTTC. The chain employs TRBV5-6 and TRBJ2-1; 10 nucleotides match TRBD1. The ends lost 3 bases at V and 3 bases at J; junction bases unmatched: 0. This CDR3 region has 14 residues. Germline CDR1 reads SGHDT; CDR2 reads YYEEEE. The variable domain in full, with the rest retrieved from reference TRBV5-6 and TRBJ2-1, is DAGVTQSPTHLIKTRGQQVTLRCSPKSGHDTVSWYQQALGQGPQFIFQYYEEEERQRGNFPDRFSGHQFPNYSSELNVNALLLGDSALYLCASSWDRGYNEQFFGPGTRLTVL.

V gene TRBV27 combines with J gene TRBJ1-1; TRBD1 is a possible D gene (6 bases). Germline CDR1 is MNHEY and CDR2 is SMNVEV (reference sequence). Trimming took off 2 bases at V and 6 bases at J, with 16 bases between the two ends. The CDR3 totals 15 residues. CDR3 bases: TGTGCCAGCAGTTTACGGGGGGCAGGGAGGGCTGAAGCTTTCTTT. This sequence encodes CASSLRGAGRAEAFF.

The chain uses TRBV7-3 and TRBJ1-5, with no clear D. V lost 1 base to trimming and J lost 6 bases, with 4 bases between them. The CDR3 totals 12 residues. Germline V lookup: CDR1 SGHTA, CDR2 FQGTGA. Here the CDR3 reads CASSLILQPQHF. DNA of the CDR3: TGTGCCAGCAGCTTAATTCTTCAGCCCCAGCATTTT.

This chain links TRBV9 with TRBJ2-3; 12 positions match TRBD2. This CDR3 has 17 amino acids. Germline V gene data show CDR1 as SGDLS and CDR2 as YYNGEE. V gave up 3 bases and J gave up 2 bases; unmatched junction bases: 7. Here the CDR3 reads CASSASGRAHLTDTQYF. CDR3 DNA: TGTGCCAGCAGCGCTAGCGGGAGGGCCCATCTCACAGATACGCAGTATTTT.

The chain combines TRBV9 with TRBJ2-6, with D perhaps TRBD1 or TRBD2 (6 bases each). The CDR3 is made up of 17 amino acids. Germline V gene lookup returns CDR1 SGDLS and CDR2 YYNGEE. The V end was cut by 0 bases, the J end by 0 bases, with 10 bases between. For the CDR3, the DNA is TGTGCCAGCAGCGTAGAGGGGGGTCTCTCTGGGGCCAACGTCCTGACTTTC. This translates into CASSVEGGLSGANVLTF.

The chain employs TRBV10-1 and TRBJ1-1; no clear D. The germline gives CDR1 WNHNN, CDR2 SYGVQD (reference sequence). CDR3 length: 15 residues. The V and J ends lost 0 bases and 3 bases respectively, with 11 bases between them. The CDR3 spells CASSESPRIYTEAFF. In nucleotides, the CDR3 is TGCGCCAGCAGTGAGTCTCCCAGGATTTACACTGAAGCTTTCTTT.

The chain recombines TRBV10-2 with TRBJ2-7; 14 bases agree with TRBD2. V dropped 6 bases and J dropped 4; count of bases not matched to a gene: 2. The germline gives CDR1 WSHSY, CDR2 SAAADI. The CDR3 sequence is 14 residues long. As DNA, the CDR3 is TGCGCCAGCAGGGGGACTAGCGGGAGTTACGAGCAGTACTTC. This encodes CASRGTSGSYEQYF.

This clone showed up just once. V is TRBV7-9 and J is TRBJ2-1, with D hard to call. This CDR3 region has 13 residues. CDR1 SEHNR and CDR2 FQNEAQ come from the germline V gene (reference sequence). Trimming pared 0 bases from V and 5 bases from J, leaving 5 bases between. The CDR3 bases are TGTGCCAGCAGCTTAGCGATAGACAATGAGCAGTTCTTC. Its protein is CASSLAIDNEQFF. Full variable domain (rest looked up from reference TRBV7-9 and TRBJ2-1): DTGVSQNPRHKITKRGQNVTFRCDPISEHNRLYWYRQTLGQGPEFLTYFQNEAQLEKSRLLSDRFSAERPKGSFSTLEIQRTEQGDSAMYLCASSLAIDNEQFFGPGTRLTVL.

Worth noting for this clone: The sample carries other DNA sequences with the same CDR3. The V and J genes are TRBV7-9 and TRBJ2-7; 8 bases are shared with TRBD1. CDR3 length equals 15 residues. V shed 5 bases, J shed 3 bases, and the junction held 9 bases outside the gene matches. Germline V gene data show CDR1 as SEHNR and CDR2 as FQNEAQ (reference sequence). The CDR3 sequence: CASSPPGQGNYEQYF. The DNA of the CDR3 is TGTGCCAGCAGCCCCCCCGGACAGGGAAACTACGAGCAGTACTTC. Combining the CDR3 with reference TRBV7-9 and TRBJ2-7 gives the whole variable domain DTGVSQNPRHKITKRGQNVTFRCDPISEHNRLYWYRQTLGQGPEFLTYFQNEAQLEKSRLLSDRFSAERPKGSFSTLEIQRTEQGDSAMYLCASSPPGQGNYEQYFGPGTRLTVT.

The chain has TRBV7-9 and TRBJ1-1; D is undetermined. The germline V gene has CDR1 SEHNR and CDR2 FQNEAQ (reference sequence). Trimming took off 5 bases at V and 3 bases at J, with 10 bases between the two ends. CDR3 length: 13 residues. CDR3 protein: CASSPLSDTEAFF. As DNA, the CDR3 is TGTGCCAGCAGCCCCTTAAGCGACACTGAAGCTTTCTTT.

The table lists this clone with a few counts. This same CDR3 is encoded by further DNA sequences in the sample. The rearrangement uses TRBV11-2 and TRBJ2-7; D is perhaps TRBD1 (5 bases). V was pared by 1 base and J by 2 bases, with 9 bases between. Per germline, CDR1 SGHAT and CDR2 FQNNGV. The CDR3 has 14 residues. CDR3 protein: CASSLAGLAYEQYF. The DNA for the CDR3 is TGTGCCAGCAGCTTAGCAGGGCTCGCCTACGAGCAGTACTTC.

This clone was counted a single time. The gene calls are TRBV5-6 and TRBJ1-2; D not resolved. The CDR3 spans 12 residues. Germline-derived CDR1 and CDR2 are SGHDT and YYEEEE. V was clipped by 8 bases and J by 6 bases, with 14 bases between them. The CDR3 DNA reads as TGTGCCAGTTTGTCGTCCGGGCATGGCTACACCTTC. This encodes CASLSSGHGYTF.

Points on this clone: Other nucleotide sequences from this sample produce the same CDR3. The chain carries TRBV7-9 and TRBJ2-3, with 11 nucleotides matching TRBD1. Germline CDR1 reads SEHNR; CDR2 reads FQNEAQ (reference sequence). Trimming took 2 bases from V and 5 from J; bases not matched to a gene: 3. The length of the CDR3 is 15 residues. The CDR3 region has the DNA TGTGCCAGCAGCTTAAGGACAGGGGGCGAAGATACGCAGTATTTT. This gives the protein CASSLRTGGEDTQYF.

On this clone: The sample carries other DNA sequences with the same CDR3. J is TRBJ1-2 and V is TRBV29-1, with D unclear. This CDR3 is built from 12 residues. Per germline, CDR1 SQVTM and CDR2 ANQGSEA. With 4 bases removed from V and 5 bases from J, the gap between germline ends came to 11 bases. CDR3 nucleotides: TGCAGCGTTGTCTCTGGGGATTATGGCTACACCTTC. Its protein product is CSVVSGDYGYTF. Together with reference TRBV29-1 and TRBJ1-2, the CDR3 gives the full variable domain: SAVISQKPSRDICQRGTSLTIQCQVDSQVTMMFWYRQQPGQSLTLIATANQGSEATYESGFVIDKFPISRPNLTFSTLTVSNMSPEDSSIYLCSVVSGDYGYTFGSGTRLTVV.

This clone has just a few counts. Other DNA sequences from this sample encode an identical CDR3 as well. V usage is TRBV30 and J usage is TRBJ1-5; D unclear. CDR3 size: 13 residues. Germline CDR1 is GTSNPN and CDR2 is SVGIG (reference sequence). The V end was cut by 0 bases, the J end by 1 base, with 4 bases between. The CDR3 nucleotides read TGTGCCTGGAGTGTAGAGAGCAATCAGCCCCAGCATTTT. This sequence encodes CAWSVESNQPQHF.

A single count supports this clone. This sequence joins TRBV6-8 and TRBJ2-7; maybe TRBD2 (5 bases). Germline V gene lookup returns CDR1 MNHGY and CDR2 SAAAGT. V lost 6 bases, J lost 2 bases, and 14 bases lay in between. CDR3 length: 14 residues. The CDR3 loop is CASSTNLEAYEQYF. The CDR3 region has the DNA TGTGCCAGCAGCACTAATTTGGAGGCCTACGAGCAGTACTTC.

V is TRBV5-8 and J is TRBJ2-1, with 8 bases fitting TRBD1. The CDR3 contains 15 residues. The trim removed 5 bases at V and 10 bases at J, leaving 14 bases unmatched. Germline-derived CDR1 and CDR2 are SGHTS and YDEGEE. The CDR3: CASRLTGGTMGEQFF. Written as DNA, the CDR3 is TGTGCCAGCAGACTAACAGGGGGTACGATGGGCGAGCAGTTCTTC.

This rearrangement joins TRBV7-9 to TRBJ2-5; D is perhaps TRBD2 (7 bases). The CDR3 has 18 amino acids. The V end lost 6 bases, the J end lost 0 bases, and 23 bases lay between the germline ends. In germline, CDR1 is SEHNR, CDR2 FQNEAQ (reference sequence). The CDR3 spells CASSESGGHLNNQETQYF. DNA of the CDR3: TGTGCCAGCAGTGAATCGGGGGGCCACCTAAATAACCAAGAGACCCAGTACTTC. Supplemented by reference TRBV7-9 and TRBJ2-5, the full variable domain reads DTGVSQNPRHKITKRGQNVTFRCDPISEHNRLYWYRQTLGQGPEFLTYFQNEAQLEKSRLLSDRFSAERPKGSFSTLEIQRTEQGDSAMYLCASSESGGHLNNQETQYFGPGTRLLVL.

V gene TRBV27 combines with J gene TRBJ2-7; D is ambiguous. The CDR3 consists of 15 residues. Germline assignment: CDR1 MNHEY and CDR2 SMNVEV (reference sequence). V shed 3 bases and J shed 2 bases, with 14 bases lying between them. The CDR3 coding sequence is TGTGCCAGCAGTTTTGGTGGGGAAGGTGCCTACGAGCAGTACTTC. Amino acids: CASSFGGEGAYEQYF.

The V and J genes are TRBV7-3 and TRBJ2-3; possible D gene TRBD2, 5 bases. Germline V CDR1 and CDR2: SGHTA, FQGTGA. The CDR3 spans 12 residues. Between the trimmed V and J ends, which lost 4 bases and 8 bases, there was a span of 10 bases. CDR3 in amino acids: CASSSAEGTQYF. CDR3 sequence (DNA): TGTGCCAGCAGCTCCGCCGAGGGTACGCAGTATTTT.

This rearrangement joins TRBV29-1 to TRBJ2-1; 11 nucleotides line up with TRBD2. CDR3 length: 14 amino acids. V shed 4 bases, J shed 3 bases, and the junction held 2 bases outside the gene matches. Looked up from germline, CDR1 is SQVTM and CDR2 is ANQGSEA. CDR3 residues: CSVGGLAVYNEQFF. CDR3 sequence (DNA): TGCAGCGTTGGGGGACTAGCGGTCTACAATGAGCAGTTCTTC.

The rearrangement uses TRBV4-1 and TRBJ2-7, with 12 bases that match TRBD1. The CDR3 contains 14 residues. V was clipped by 7 bases and J by 4 bases; unmatched bases: 5. Germline values: CDR1 MGHRA, CDR2 YSYEKL. The CDR3 region is CASTAGQGAYEQYF. The CDR3 nucleotides read TGCGCCAGCACCGCGGGACAGGGGGCTTACGAGCAGTACTTC.

This rearrangement joins TRBV4-3 to TRBJ2-5; TRBD2 agrees at 9 bases. The ends lost 1 base at V and 5 bases at J; junction bases unmatched: 5. The length of the CDR3 is 15 residues. CDR1 and CDR2 from the germline V gene are LGHNA and YSLEER. The CDR3 coding sequence is TGCGCCAGCAGCCAAGGGGTCACTAGCGGGGAGACCCAGTACTTC. Protein: CASSQGVTSGETQYF.